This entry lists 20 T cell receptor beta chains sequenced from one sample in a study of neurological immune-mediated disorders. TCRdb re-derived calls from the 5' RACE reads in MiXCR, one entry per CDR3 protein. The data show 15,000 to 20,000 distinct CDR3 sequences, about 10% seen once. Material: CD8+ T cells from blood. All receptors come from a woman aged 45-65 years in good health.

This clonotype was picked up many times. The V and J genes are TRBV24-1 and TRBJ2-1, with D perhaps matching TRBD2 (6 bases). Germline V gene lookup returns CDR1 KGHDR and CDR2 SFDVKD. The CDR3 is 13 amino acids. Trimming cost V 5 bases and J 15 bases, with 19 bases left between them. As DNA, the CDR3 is TGTGCCACCAGTGCCCCGCGGGGCCCGGGGCTGTTCTTC. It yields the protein CATSAPRGPGLFF.

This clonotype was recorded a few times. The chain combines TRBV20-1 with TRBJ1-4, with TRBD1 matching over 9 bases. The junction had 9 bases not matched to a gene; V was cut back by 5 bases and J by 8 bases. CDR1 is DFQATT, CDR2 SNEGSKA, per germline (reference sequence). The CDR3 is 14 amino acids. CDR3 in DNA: TGCAGTGCTCGAGGGACAGGGCTGGGGGAAAAACTGTTTTTT. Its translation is CSARGTGLGEKLFF.

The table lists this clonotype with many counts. CDR3 coding DNA: TGTGCCAGCAGTTTATCTGGCGGGCTAGCGAACGAGCAGTACTTC. This translates into CASSLSGGLANEQYF. The chain carries TRBV28 and TRBJ2-7; D possibly corresponds to TRBD2 (6 bases). V was trimmed by 1 base and J by 5 bases, leaving 15 bases between them. From germline, CDR1 is MDHEN and CDR2 SYDVKM. This CDR3 is 15 amino acids long.

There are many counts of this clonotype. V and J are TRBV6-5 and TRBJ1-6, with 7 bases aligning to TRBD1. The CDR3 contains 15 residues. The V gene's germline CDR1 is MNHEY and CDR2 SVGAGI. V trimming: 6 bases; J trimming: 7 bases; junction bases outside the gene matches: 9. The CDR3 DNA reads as TGTGCCAGCAGCACCTCGGACAGGCTGAATTCACCCCTCCACTTT. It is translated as CASSTSDRLNSPLHF.

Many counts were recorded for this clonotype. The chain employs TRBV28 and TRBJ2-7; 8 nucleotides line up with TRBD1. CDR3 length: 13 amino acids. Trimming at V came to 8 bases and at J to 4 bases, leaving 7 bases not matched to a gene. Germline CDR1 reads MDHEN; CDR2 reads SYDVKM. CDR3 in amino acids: CASAQGATYEQYF. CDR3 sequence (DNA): TGTGCCAGCGCTCAGGGGGCTACGTACGAGCAGTACTTC.

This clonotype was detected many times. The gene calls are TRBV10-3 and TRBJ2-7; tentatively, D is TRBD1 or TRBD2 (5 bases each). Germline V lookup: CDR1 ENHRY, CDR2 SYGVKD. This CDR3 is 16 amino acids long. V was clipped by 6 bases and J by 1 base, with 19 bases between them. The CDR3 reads CAISPGPQSGSYEQYF. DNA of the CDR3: TGTGCCATCAGCCCGGGACCCCAGAGCGGTTCCTACGAGCAGTACTTC.

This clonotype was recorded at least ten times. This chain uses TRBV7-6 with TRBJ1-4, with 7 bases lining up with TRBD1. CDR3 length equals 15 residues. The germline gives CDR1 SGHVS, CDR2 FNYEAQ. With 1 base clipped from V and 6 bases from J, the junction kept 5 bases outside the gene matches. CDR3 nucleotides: TGTGCCAGCAGCTTAGGAGGGGGCCATGATGAAAAACTGTTTTTT. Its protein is CASSLGGGHDEKLFF.

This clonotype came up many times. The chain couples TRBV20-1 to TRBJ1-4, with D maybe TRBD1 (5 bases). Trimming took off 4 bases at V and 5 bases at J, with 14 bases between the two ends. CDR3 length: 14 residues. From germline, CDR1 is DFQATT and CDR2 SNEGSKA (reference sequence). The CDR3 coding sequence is TGCAGTGCTACCGGGGGGACTCCGAATGAAAAACTGTTTTTT. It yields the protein CSATGGTPNEKLFF.

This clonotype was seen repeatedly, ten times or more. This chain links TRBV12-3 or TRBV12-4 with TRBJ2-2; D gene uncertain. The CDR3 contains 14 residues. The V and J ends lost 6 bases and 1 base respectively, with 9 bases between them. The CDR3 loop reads CASRGTENTGELFF. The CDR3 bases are TGTGCCAGCAGAGGTACTGAGAACACCGGGGAGCTGTTTTTT.

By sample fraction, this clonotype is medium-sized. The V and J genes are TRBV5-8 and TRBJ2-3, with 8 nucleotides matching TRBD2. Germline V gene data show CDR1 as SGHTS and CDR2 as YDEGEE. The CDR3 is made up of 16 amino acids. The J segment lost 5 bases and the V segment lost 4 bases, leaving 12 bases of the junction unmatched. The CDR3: CASSPPGGARGDTQYF. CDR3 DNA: TGTGCCAGCAGCCCTCCCGGGGGGGCGCGGGGAGATACGCAGTATTTT.

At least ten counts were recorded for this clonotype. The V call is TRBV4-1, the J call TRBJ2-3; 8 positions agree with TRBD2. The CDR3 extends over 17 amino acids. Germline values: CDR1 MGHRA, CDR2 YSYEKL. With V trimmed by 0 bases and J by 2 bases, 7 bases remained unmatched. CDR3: CASSQEERGPYTDTQYF. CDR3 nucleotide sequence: TGCGCCAGCAGCCAAGAGGAGCGGGGGCCCTACACAGATACGCAGTATTTT.

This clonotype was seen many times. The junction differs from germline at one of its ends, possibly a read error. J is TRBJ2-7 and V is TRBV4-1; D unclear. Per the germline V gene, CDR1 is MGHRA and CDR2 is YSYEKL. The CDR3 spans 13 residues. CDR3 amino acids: CANSQERYYEQYF. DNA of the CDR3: TGCGCCAACAGCCAAGAACGGTACTACGAGCAGTACTTC.

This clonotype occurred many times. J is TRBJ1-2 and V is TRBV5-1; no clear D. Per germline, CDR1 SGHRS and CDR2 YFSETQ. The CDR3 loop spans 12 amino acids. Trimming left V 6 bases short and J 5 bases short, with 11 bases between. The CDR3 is CASNREGYGYTF. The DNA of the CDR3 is TGCGCCAGCAATCGTGAAGGGTATGGCTACACCTTC.

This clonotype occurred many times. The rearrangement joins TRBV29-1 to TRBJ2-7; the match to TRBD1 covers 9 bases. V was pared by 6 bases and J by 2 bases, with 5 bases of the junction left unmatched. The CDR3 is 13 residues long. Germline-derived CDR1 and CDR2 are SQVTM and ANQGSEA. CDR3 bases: TGCAGCGTAGAGGGACAGGGAACCTACGAGCAGTACTTC. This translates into CSVEGQGTYEQYF.

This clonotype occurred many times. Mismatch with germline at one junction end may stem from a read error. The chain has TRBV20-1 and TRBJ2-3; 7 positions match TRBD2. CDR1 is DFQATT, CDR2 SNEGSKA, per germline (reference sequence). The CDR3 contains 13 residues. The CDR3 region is CSARAETKREEIF. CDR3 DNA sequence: TGCAGTGCTAGAGCCGAGACCAAGCGGGAAGAGATTTTT.

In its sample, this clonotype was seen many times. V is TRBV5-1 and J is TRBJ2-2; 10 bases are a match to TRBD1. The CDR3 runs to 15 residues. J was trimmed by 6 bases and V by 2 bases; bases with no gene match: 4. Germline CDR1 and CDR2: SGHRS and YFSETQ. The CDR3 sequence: CASSFGTGVAGELFF. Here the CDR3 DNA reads TGCGCCAGCAGCTTCGGGACAGGGGTAGCCGGGGAGCTGTTTTTT.

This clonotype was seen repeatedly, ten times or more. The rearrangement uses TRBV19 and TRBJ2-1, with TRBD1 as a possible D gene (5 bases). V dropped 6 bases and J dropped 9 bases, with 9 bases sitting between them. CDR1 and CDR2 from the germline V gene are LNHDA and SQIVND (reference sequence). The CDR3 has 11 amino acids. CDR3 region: CASRQGGEQFF. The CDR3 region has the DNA TGTGCCAGTAGGCAGGGCGGTGAGCAGTTCTTC.

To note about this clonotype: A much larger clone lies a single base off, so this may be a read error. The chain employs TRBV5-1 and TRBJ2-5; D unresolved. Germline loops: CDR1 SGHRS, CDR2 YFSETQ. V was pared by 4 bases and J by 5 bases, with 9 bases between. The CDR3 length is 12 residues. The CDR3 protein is CASSHLGETQYF. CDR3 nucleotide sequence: TGCGCCAGCAGCCACCTCGGGGAGACCCAGTACTTC. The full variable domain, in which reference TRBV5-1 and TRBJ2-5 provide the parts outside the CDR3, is KAGVTQTPRYLIKTRGQQVTLSCSPISGHRSVSWYQQTPGQGLQFLFEYFSETQRNKGNFPGRFSGRQFSNSRSEMNVSTLELGDSALYLCASSHLGETQYFGPGTRLLVL.

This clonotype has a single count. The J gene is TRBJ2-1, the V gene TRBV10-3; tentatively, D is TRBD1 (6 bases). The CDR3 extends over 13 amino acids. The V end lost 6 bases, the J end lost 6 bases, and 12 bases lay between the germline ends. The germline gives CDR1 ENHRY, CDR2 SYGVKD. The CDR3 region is CAISHRVGNEQFF. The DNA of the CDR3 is TGTGCCATCAGCCACAGGGTCGGCAATGAGCAGTTCTTC.

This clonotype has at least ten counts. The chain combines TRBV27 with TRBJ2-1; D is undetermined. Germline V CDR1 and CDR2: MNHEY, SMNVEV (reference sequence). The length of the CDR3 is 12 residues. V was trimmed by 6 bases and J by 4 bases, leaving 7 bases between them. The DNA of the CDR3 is TGTGCCAGCAGGACGGGTTACAATGAGCAGTTCTTC. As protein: CASRTGYNEQFF.